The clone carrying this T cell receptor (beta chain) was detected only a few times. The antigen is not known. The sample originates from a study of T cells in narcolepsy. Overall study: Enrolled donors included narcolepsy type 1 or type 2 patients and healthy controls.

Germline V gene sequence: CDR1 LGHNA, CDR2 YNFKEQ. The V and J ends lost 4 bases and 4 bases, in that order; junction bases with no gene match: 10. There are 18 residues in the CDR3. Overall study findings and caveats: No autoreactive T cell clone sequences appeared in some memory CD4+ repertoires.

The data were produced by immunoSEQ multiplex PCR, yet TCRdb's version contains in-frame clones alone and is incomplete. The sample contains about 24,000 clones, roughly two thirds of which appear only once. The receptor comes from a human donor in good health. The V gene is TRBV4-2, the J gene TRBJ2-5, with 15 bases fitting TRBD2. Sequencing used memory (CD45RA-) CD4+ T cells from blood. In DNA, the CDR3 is TGTGCCAGCAGCCTGGCCGCCGGGGGACTAGCGGGGGGAGAGACCCAGTACTTC. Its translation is CASSLAAGGLAGGETQYF.